Following are 23 T cell receptor beta chains from one sample sequenced in a study of response to subunit inactivated influenza vaccine. Each CDR3 protein gets one entry after TCRdb re-called the RT-PCR reads with MiXCR. This sample has about 520,000 distinct CDR3 sequences, with more than 7% found just once. Sample: PBMCs from blood, taken around 25 months after vaccination. These receptor sequences come from a man aged 50 to 75 who received an inactivated influenza vaccine.

This clonotype was observed at least ten times. The gene calls are TRBV6-2 or TRBV6-3 and TRBJ2-2; a weak D match, TRBD1 (5 bases). This CDR3 spans 15 amino acids. Per germline, CDR1 MNHEY and CDR2 SVGEGT. V was clipped by 3 bases and J by 4 bases, with 12 bases between them. This CDR3 reads CASSYRTGTTGELFF. The CDR3 DNA sequence: TGTGCCAGCAGTTATCGTACAGGAACCACCGGGGAGCTGTTTTTT.

Only a few counts were recorded for this clonotype. V usage is TRBV20-1 and J usage is TRBJ2-7; D is ambiguous. The CDR3 runs to 16 residues. In germline, CDR1 is DFQATT, CDR2 SNEGSKA (reference sequence). V lost 0 bases, J lost 0 bases, and 15 bases lay in between. The CDR3 is CSARDIILTVSYEQYF. For the CDR3, the DNA is TGCAGTGCTAGAGATATTATTCTAACCGTCTCCTACGAGCAGTACTTC.

A note on this clonotype: This may arise from a read error, as a much more abundant clone is one base away. CDR3 coding DNA: TGCAGCGTTGAAGGGGGGTTCCAAGAGACCCGGTACTTC. This encodes CSVEGGFQETRYF. This chain uses TRBV29-1 with TRBJ2-5; D may correspond to TRBD1 or TRBD2 (5 bases each). There are 13 residues in the CDR3. Germline CDR1 and CDR2: SQVTM and ANQGSEA.

This chain links TRBV5-1 with TRBJ2-1; possibly TRBD2 for D (5 bases). CDR3 length equals 13 residues. Germline CDR1 reads SGHRS; CDR2 reads YFSETQ. V was trimmed by 4 bases and J by 5 bases, leaving 10 bases between them. CDR3 bases: TGCGCCAGCAGCCGGACTGGGAACAATGAGCAGTTCTTC. It codes for CASSRTGNNEQFF. Based on the CDR3 plus reference TRBV5-1 and TRBJ2-1, the full variable domain is KAGVTQTPRYLIKTRGQQVTLSCSPISGHRSVSWYQQTPGQGLQFLFEYFSETQRNKGNFPGRFSGRQFSNSRSEMNVSTLELGDSALYLCASSRTGNNEQFFGPGTRLTVL.

DNA of the CDR3: TGTGCCAGCAGTTACGCGGACAGCGAGCAGTTCTTC. Amino acid sequence: CASSYADSEQFF. This chain uses TRBV6-6 with TRBJ2-1; a possible D gene is TRBD1 (6 bases). Trimming stripped 2 bases from V and 10 bases from J, with 9 bases between. The CDR3 is 12 residues long. CDR1 is MNHNY and CDR2 is SVGAGI in the germline V gene (reference sequence).

This clonotype showed up many times. The chain couples TRBV7-2 to TRBJ1-1; 7 bases match TRBD1. Trimming at V came to 5 bases and at J to 6 bases, leaving 9 bases not matched to a gene. The CDR3 is 14 residues long. The germline gives CDR1 SGHTA, CDR2 FQGNSA. DNA of the CDR3: TGTGCCAGCAGCCGAGAGACAGGGCTCCCTGAAGCTTTCTTT. It yields the protein CASSRETGLPEAFF.

This sequence joins TRBV29-1 and TRBJ2-7, with TRBD2 matching 12 bases. Trimming cost V 0 bases and J 5 bases; bases outside gene matches: 2. Per the germline V gene, CDR1 is SQVTM and CDR2 is ANQGSEA. The CDR3 loop spans 14 amino acids. The CDR3 is CSVEDLAGGHEQYF. The DNA for the CDR3 is TGCAGCGTTGAAGATCTAGCGGGGGGGCACGAGCAGTACTTC.

This clonotype showed up many times. The chain combines TRBV20-1 with TRBJ2-3, with TRBD2 matching over 8 bases. J lost 3 bases, V lost 7 bases, and 3 bases had no gene match. This CDR3 has 12 amino acids. Germline values: CDR1 DFQATT, CDR2 SNEGSKA (reference sequence). The CDR3 protein is CSGLARTDTQYF. The CDR3 DNA follows: TGCAGTGGACTAGCGAGGACAGATACGCAGTATTTT.

This clonotype was detected many times. The genes are TRBV20-1 and TRBJ1-5; D unresolved. V was trimmed by 0 bases and J by 5 bases, leaving 11 bases between them. Per germline, CDR1 DFQATT and CDR2 SNEGSKA (reference sequence). The CDR3 totals 14 residues. The CDR3 bases are TGCAGTGCTAGAGACGGTGGGAGGCATCAGCCCCAGCATTTT. This sequence encodes CSARDGGRHQPQHF.

This clonotype has at least ten counts. This rearrangement joins TRBV28 to TRBJ2-1, with TRBD2 identical over 11 bases. V was pared by 6 bases and J by 1 base, with 5 bases of the junction left unmatched. The CDR3 sequence is 16 residues long. Germline CDR1 reads MDHEN; CDR2 reads SYDVKM. The CDR3 sequence is CASRPLAGGSYNEQFF. Here the CDR3 DNA reads TGTGCCAGCAGGCCTCTAGCGGGAGGATCCTACAATGAGCAGTTCTTC.

This clonotype has a count of ten or more. A much larger clonotype is one base distant, so this may be a read error. V gene TRBV12-3 or TRBV12-4 combines with J gene TRBJ1-1, with TRBD1 as a possible D gene (5 bases). V shed 6 bases and J shed 6 bases, with 11 bases lying between them. This CDR3 region has 12 residues. The DNA for the CDR3 is TGTGCCAGCAGCAAGACAGCCCCTGAAGCTTTCTTT. This gives the protein CASSKTAPEAFF.

Regarding this clonotype: Given a much more abundant clone one base away, this may be a read error. CDR3 loop: CASCLAVAGARAKNIQYF. The CDR3 bases are TGTGCCAGCTGTTTAGCCGTTGCGGGGGCCCGGGCCAAAAACATTCAGTACTTC. This chain connects TRBV12-3 or TRBV12-4 to TRBJ2-4; D might be TRBD2 (7 bases). The CDR3 totals 18 residues.

The genes are TRBV6-1 and TRBJ2-7, with no clear D. The germline gives CDR1 MNHNS, CDR2 SASEGT. V was shortened by 6 bases and J by 3 bases, with 18 bases between the two germline ends. The CDR3 has 15 residues. Written as DNA, the CDR3 is TGTGCCAGCAGCCCCCGGGCAGGTGACTTCTACGAGCAGTACTTC. It codes for CASSPRAGDFYEQYF.

This clonotype was recorded many times. V gene TRBV7-2 combines with J gene TRBJ1-2; 7 bases match TRBD1. Trimming removed 5 bases from V and 2 bases from J; junction bases left unmatched: 14. Germline V gene sequence: CDR1 SGHTA, CDR2 FQGNSA. CDR3 size: 17 residues. The DNA of the CDR3 is TGTGCCAGCAGCCAGGTTCCGGGACAGATTGCCAACTATGGCTACACCTTC. This codes for CASSQVPGQIANYGYTF. Combining the CDR3 with reference TRBV7-2 and TRBJ1-2 gives the whole variable domain GAGVSQSPSNKVTEKGKDVELRCDPISGHTALYWYRQSLGQGLEFLIYFQGNSAPDKSGLPSDRFSAERTGGSVSTLTIQRTQQEDSAVYLCASSQVPGQIANYGYTFGSGTRLTVV.

V gene TRBV10-2 combines with J gene TRBJ2-7, with D possibly TRBD2 on 5 matching bases. V was pared by 7 bases and J by 2 bases, with 12 bases between. In germline, CDR1 is WSHSY, CDR2 SAAADI. The CDR3 spans 13 residues. Here the CDR3 DNA reads TGCGCCAGCATGAGGGTAGCCCCCTACGAGCAGTACTTC. Residues: CASMRVAPYEQYF.

The chain combines TRBV6-2 or TRBV6-3 with TRBJ1-1, with D perhaps TRBD1 (6 bases). CDR3 length equals 16 residues. The ends were cut back, 0 bases at V and 3 bases at J, with 14 bases in the middle. Germline CDR1 reads MNHEY; CDR2 reads SVGEGT. For the CDR3, the DNA is TGTGCCAGCAGTTACTCGACTTGGGGGCGAGACACTGAAGCTTTCTTT. It encodes CASSYSTWGRDTEAFF.

This clonotype was seen only a few times. V and J are TRBV28 and TRBJ2-5; the D is unclear. Germline assignment: CDR1 MDHEN and CDR2 SYDVKM. The V end was cut by 6 bases, the J end by 5 bases, with 13 bases between. The CDR3 has 13 residues. This chain's CDR3 is CASSIDGRETQYF. For the CDR3, the DNA is TGTGCCAGCAGCATAGACGGGCGCGAGACCCAGTACTTC.

This clonotype was seen only a few times. The chain carries TRBV28 and TRBJ2-7, with 9 bases aligning to TRBD2. In germline, CDR1 is MDHEN, CDR2 SYDVKM. This CDR3 spans 16 amino acids. V dropped 3 bases and J dropped 4; count of bases not matched to a gene: 10. Here the CDR3 DNA reads TGTGCCAGCAGTTTTTGGGGGGCTAGCGGGAAGTACGAGCAGTACTTC. It translates to CASSFWGASGKYEQYF.

This clonotype was picked up a small number of times. The rearrangement uses TRBV5-1 and TRBJ2-3, with D possibly being TRBD1 or TRBD2 (6 bases each). The germline V gene has CDR1 SGHRS and CDR2 YFSETQ. Trimming left V 4 bases short and J 5 bases short, with 14 bases between. This CDR3 spans 14 amino acids. CDR3 sequence: CASSKGGPGDTQYF. The CDR3 region has the DNA TGCGCCAGCAGCAAGGGGGGCCCCGGAGATACGCAGTATTTT.

This clonotype turned up a few times. V usage is TRBV12-3 or TRBV12-4 and J usage is TRBJ2-3; no clear D. CDR3 length: 15 residues. Trimming took 7 bases from V and 5 from J, leaving 19 bases between them. The CDR3 coding sequence is TGTGCCAGCACCGGCCGTAGTGGGCCACGAGATACGCAGTATTTT. Protein: CASTGRSGPRDTQYF.

This clonotype was found a few times. The gene calls are TRBV20-1 and TRBJ2-3; TRBD2 matches at 10 bases. This CDR3 spans 15 amino acids. The germline V gene encodes CDR1 DFQATT and CDR2 SNEGSKA (reference sequence). V dropped 6 bases and J dropped 1; count of bases not matched to a gene: 7. This chain's CDR3 is CSAPAGTSGTDTQYF. The CDR3, as DNA: TGCAGTGCCCCAGCCGGGACTAGCGGCACAGATACGCAGTATTTT.

This sequence joins TRBV6-2 or TRBV6-3 and TRBJ2-2, with D hard to call. The CDR3 is 15 amino acids. From germline, CDR1 is MNHEY and CDR2 SVGEGT. Trimming removed 0 bases at V and 4 bases at J, with 9 bases between. The CDR3 DNA reads TGTGCCAGCAGTTACTCGACCAGATCCACCGGGGAGCTGTTTTTT. Translation gives CASSYSTRSTGELFF.

This clonotype was seen only a few times. The V gene is TRBV6-1, the J gene TRBJ2-3; D might be TRBD1 (6 bases). This CDR3 comprises 14 residues. Germline V gene sequence: CDR1 MNHNS, CDR2 SASEGT. V dropped 5 bases and J dropped 2 bases, with 11 bases sitting between them. The DNA of the CDR3 is TGTGCCAGCAGTCTCCGGGACAACACAGATACGCAGTATTTT. Its protein product is CASSLRDNTDTQYF.